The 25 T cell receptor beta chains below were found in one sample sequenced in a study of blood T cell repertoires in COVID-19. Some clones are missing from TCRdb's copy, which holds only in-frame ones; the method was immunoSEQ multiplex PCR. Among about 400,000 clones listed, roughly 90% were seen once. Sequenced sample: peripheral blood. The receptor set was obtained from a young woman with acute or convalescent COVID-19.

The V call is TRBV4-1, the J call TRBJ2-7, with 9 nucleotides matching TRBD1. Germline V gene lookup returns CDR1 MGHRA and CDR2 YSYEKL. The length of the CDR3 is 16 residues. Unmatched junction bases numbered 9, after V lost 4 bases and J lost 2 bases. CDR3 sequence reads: CASSLIWGTGTYEQYF. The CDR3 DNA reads TGCGCCAGCAGCCTCATTTGGGGGACAGGGACCTACGAGCAGTACTTC.

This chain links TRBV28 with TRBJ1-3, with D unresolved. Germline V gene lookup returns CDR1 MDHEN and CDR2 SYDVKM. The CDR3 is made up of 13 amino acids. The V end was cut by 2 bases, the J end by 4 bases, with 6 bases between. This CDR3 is CASSLGGGNTIYF. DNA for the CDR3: TGTGCCAGCAGTTTAGGAGGGGGAAACACCATATATTTT.

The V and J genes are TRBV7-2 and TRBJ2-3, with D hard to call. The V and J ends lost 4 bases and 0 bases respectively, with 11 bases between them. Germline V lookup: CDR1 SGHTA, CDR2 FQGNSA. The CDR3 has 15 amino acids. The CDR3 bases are TGTGCCAGCAGCTCCTATGCGGCTAGCACAGATACGCAGTATTTT. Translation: CASSSYAASTDTQYF.

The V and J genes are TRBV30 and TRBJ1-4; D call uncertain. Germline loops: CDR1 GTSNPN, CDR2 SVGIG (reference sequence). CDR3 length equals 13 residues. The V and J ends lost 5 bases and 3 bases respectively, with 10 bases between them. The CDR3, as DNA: TGTGCCTGGCAGAGGGATCCTAATGAAAAACTGTTTTTT. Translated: CAWQRDPNEKLFF. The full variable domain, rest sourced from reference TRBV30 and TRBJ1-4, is SQTIHQWPATLVQPVGSPLSLECTVEGTSNPNLYWYRQAAGRGLQLLFYSVGIGQISSEVPQNLSASRPQDRQFILSSKKLLLSDSGFYLCAWQRDPNEKLFFGSGTQLSVL.

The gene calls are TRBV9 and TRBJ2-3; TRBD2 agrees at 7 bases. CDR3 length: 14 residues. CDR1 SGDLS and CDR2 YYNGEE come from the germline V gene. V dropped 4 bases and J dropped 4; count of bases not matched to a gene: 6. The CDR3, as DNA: TGTGCCAGCAGCCTTCGGACTAGAGCAGATACGCAGTATTTT. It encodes CASSLRTRADTQYF.

CDR3 coding DNA: TGTGCCAGCAGCTTGATGGGCTGGGCGAGAAACTATGGCTACACCTTC. Protein product: CASSLMGWARNYGYTF. The J gene is TRBJ1-2, the V gene TRBV5-4; D ambiguous. Germline CDR1 SGHNT, CDR2 YYREEE (reference sequence). V lost 1 base and J 2 bases, leaving 15 bases between the germline ends. The CDR3 totals 16 residues.

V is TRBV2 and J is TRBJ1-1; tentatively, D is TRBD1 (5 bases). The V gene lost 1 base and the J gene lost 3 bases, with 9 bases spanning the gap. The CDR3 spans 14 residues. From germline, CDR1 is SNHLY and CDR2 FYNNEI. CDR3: CASSEDRGYTEAFF. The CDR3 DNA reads TGTGCCAGCAGTGAAGATAGGGGATACACTGAAGCTTTCTTT.

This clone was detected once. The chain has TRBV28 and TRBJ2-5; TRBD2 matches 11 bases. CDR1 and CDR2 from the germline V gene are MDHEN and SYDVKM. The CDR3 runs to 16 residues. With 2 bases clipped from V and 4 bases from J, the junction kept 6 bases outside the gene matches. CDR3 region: CASSLALAGGGETQYF. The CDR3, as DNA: TGTGCCAGCAGTTTAGCGCTAGCGGGGGGTGGAGAGACCCAGTACTTC. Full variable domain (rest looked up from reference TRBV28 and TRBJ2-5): DVKVTQSSRYLVKRTGEKVFLECVQDMDHENMFWYRQDPGLGLRLIYFSYDVKMKEKGDIPEGYSVSREKKERFSLILESASTNQTSMYLCASSLALAGGGETQYFGPGTRLLVL.

In DNA form, the CDR3 reads TGTGCCAGCAGCTTAGTTGCGGGGGGGTACAATGAGCAGTTCTTC. This sequence encodes CASSLVAGGYNEQFF. This chain uses TRBV11-2 with TRBJ2-1; 9 positions match TRBD2. CDR3 length: 15 residues. The germline gives CDR1 SGHAT, CDR2 FQNNGV. J was trimmed by 4 bases and V by 1 base; bases with no gene match: 2.

Here the CDR3 DNA reads TGTGCCAGCAGTTTGGACAGGGGACGCGGCTACACCTTC. Its translation is CASSLDRGRGYTF. This rearrangement joins TRBV6-5 to TRBJ1-2, with 9 nucleotides matching TRBD1. Germline CDR1 is MNHEY and CDR2 is SVGAGI. The CDR3 is 13 amino acids. V dropped 4 bases and J dropped 8; count of bases not matched to a gene: 5.

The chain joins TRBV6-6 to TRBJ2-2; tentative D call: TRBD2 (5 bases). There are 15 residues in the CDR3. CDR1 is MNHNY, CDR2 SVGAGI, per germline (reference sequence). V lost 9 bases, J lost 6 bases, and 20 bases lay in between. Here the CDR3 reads CASRQRLGEAGELFF. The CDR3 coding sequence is TGTGCCAGTCGACAAAGACTGGGAGAAGCCGGGGAGCTGTTTTTT.

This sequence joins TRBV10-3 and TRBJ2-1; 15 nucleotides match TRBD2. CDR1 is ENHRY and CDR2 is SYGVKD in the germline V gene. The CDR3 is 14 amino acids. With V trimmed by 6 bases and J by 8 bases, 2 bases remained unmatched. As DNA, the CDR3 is TGTGCCATCAGGAGGACTAGCGGGGGGGATGAGCAGTTCTTC. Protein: CAIRRTSGGDEQFF.

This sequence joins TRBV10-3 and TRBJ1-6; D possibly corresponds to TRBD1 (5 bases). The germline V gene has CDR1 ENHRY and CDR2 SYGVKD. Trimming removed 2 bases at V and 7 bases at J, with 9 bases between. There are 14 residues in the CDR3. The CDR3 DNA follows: TGTGCCATCAGTGAGGGGGCCCGGAATTCACCCCTCCACTTT. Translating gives CAISEGARNSPLHF.

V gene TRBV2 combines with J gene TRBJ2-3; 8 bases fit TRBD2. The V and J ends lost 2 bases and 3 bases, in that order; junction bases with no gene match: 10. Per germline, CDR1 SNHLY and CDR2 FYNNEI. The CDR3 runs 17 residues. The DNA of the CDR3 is TGTGCCAGCAGTGAACTAGGGACTAGAGATGGGACAGATACGCAGTATTTT. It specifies CASSELGTRDGTDTQYF.

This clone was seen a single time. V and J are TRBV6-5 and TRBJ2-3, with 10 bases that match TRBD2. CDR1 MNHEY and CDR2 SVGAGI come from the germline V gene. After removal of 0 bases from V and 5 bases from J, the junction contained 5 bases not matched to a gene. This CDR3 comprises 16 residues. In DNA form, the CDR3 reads TGTGCCAGCAGTTACTCGCTAGCGGGGGCGGGAGATACGCAGTATTTT. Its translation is CASSYSLAGAGDTQYF.

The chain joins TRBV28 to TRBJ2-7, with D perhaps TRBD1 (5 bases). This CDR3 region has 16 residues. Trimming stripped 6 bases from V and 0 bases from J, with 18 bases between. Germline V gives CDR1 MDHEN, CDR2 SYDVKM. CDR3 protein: CASSPLRDSLSYEQYF. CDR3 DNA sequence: TGTGCCAGCAGCCCATTGCGTGACAGCCTCTCCTACGAGCAGTACTTC.

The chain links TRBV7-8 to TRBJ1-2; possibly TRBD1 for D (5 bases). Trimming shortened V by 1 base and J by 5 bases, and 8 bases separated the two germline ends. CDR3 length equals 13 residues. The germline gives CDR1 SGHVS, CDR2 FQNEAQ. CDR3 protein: CASSLGGSYGYTF. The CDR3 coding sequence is TGTGCCAGCAGCTTAGGGGGCAGTTATGGCTACACCTTC.

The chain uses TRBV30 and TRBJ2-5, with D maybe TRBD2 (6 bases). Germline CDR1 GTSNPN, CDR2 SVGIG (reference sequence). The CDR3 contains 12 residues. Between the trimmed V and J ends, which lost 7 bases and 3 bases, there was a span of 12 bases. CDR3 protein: CASSGSEETQYF. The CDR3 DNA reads TGTGCCTCGAGCGGGTCGGAAGAGACCCAGTACTTC.

The CDR3, as DNA: TGTGCCAGCAGTTACAGTTTAACAGGGGGATACAATGAGCAGTTCTTC. Translated, it gives CASSYSLTGGYNEQFF. The chain is built from TRBV6-2 or TRBV6-3 and TRBJ2-1; 8 positions match TRBD1. Losses at the gene ends were 2 bases for V and 4 bases for J; bases not matched to a gene: 7. The CDR3 has 16 amino acids. The germline gives CDR1 MNHEY, CDR2 SVGEGT.

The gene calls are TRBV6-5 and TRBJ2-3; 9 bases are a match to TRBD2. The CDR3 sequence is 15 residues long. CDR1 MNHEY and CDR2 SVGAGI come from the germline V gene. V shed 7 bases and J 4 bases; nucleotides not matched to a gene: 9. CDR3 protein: CASISLAGGADTQYF. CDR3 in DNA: TGTGCCAGCATCTCACTAGCGGGTGGGGCAGATACGCAGTATTTT.

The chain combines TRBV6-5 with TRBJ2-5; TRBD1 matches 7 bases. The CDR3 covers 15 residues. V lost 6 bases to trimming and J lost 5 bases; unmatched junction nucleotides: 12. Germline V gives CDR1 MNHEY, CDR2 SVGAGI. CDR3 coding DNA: TGTGCCAGCAGACCGACAGGGCTCCCCGGGGAGACCCAGTACTTC. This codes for CASRPTGLPGETQYF.

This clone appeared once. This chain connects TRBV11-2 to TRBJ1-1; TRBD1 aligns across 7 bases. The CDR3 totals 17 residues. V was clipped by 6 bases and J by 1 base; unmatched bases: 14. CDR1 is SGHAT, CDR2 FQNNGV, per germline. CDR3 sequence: CASRGWDSRRRNTEAFF. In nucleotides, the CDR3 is TGTGCCAGCAGAGGATGGGACAGCCGAAGACGGAACACTGAAGCTTTCTTT. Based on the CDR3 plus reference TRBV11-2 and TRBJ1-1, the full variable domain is EAGVAQSPRYKIIEKRQSVAFWCNPISGHATLYWYQQILGQGPKLLIQFQNNGVVDDSQLPKDRFSAERLKGVDSTLKIQPAKLEDSAVYLCASRGWDSRRRNTEAFFGQGTRLTVV.

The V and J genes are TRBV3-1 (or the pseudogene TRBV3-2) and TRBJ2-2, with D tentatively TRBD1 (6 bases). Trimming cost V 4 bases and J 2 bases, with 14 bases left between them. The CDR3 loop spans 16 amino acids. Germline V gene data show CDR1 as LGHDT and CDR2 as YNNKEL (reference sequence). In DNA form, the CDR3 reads TGTGCCAGCAGCCTTGTCGAGGACAGAAACACCGGGGAGCTGTTTTTT. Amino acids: CASSLVEDRNTGELFF.

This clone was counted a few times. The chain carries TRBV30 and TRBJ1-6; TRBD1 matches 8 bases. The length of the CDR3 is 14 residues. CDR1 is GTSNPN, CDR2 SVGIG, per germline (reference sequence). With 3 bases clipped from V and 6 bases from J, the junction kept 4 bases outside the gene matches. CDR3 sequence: CAWSRTGTNSPLHF. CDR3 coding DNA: TGTGCCTGGAGCCGGACAGGGACTAATTCACCCCTCCACTTT.

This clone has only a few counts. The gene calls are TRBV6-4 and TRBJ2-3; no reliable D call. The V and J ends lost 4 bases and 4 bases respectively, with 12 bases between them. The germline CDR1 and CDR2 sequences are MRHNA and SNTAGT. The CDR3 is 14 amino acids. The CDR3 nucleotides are TGTGCCAGCAGTGCCCGAAAGCTCCCAGATACGCAGTATTTT. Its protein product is CASSARKLPDTQYF.